The present T cell receptor beta chain was sequenced within a study of early T cells in non-severe SARS-CoV-2 infection. Study observations and caveats: Anti-spike CD8 responses were favored by VDJdb matching, which missed private and CD4 specificities.

Tagging with unique molecular identifiers was applied to individual cDNA molecules. TCRdb analysed the 5' RACE reads with MiXCR anew, one entry per CDR3 protein. The table records approximately 75,000 distinct CDR3 sequences, roughly 15% of them present only once. Germline V CDR1 and CDR2: SGHVS, FQNEAQ. The J segment lost 1 base and the V segment lost 2 bases, leaving 12 bases of the junction unmatched. The CDR3 is made up of 19 amino acids. To note about this clonotype: What it binds is not known.

Here the sequenced sample was whole blood, taken at baseline. This rearrangement joins TRBV7-8 to TRBJ2-2; TRBD2 aligns across 8 bases. This TCR came from an adult who was a healthcare worker with PCR-confirmed SARS-CoV-2 infection or an uninfected control (not recorded which). The CDR3 region is CASSLIPPGGRWNTGELFF. CDR3 nucleotide sequence: TGTGCCAGCAGCTTAATCCCCCCGGGAGGGCGCTGGAACACCGGGGAGCTGTTTTTT.